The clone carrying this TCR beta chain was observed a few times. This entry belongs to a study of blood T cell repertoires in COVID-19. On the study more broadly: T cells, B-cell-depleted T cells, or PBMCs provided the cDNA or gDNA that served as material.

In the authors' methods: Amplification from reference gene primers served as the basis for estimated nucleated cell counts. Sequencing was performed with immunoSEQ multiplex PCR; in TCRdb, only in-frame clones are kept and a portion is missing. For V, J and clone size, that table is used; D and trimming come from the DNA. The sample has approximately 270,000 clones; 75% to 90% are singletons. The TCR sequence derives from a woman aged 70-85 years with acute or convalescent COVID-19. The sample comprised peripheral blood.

DNA for the CDR3: TGCGCCAGCAGCCAAGATTCAGGCCGGATCTCTGGAAACACCATATATTTT. Its protein product is CASSQDSGRISGNTIYF. The chain uses TRBV4-1 and TRBJ1-3; no reliable D call. This CDR3 contains 17 residues. Trimming cost V 0 bases and J 0 bases, with 12 bases left between them. Germline assignment: CDR1 MGHRA and CDR2 YSYEKL.